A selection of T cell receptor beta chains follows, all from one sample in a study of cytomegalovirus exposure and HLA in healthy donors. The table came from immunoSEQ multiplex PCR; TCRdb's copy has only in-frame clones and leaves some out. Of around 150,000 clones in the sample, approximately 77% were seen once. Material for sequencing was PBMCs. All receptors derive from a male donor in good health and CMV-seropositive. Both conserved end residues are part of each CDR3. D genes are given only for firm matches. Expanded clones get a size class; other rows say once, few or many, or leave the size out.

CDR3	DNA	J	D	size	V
CASSPKNRGLGEQYF	TGTGCCAGCTCACCAAAAAACAGGGGGCTGGGGGAGCAGTACTTC	TRBJ2-7	TRBD1	.	TRBV18
CASSLEVAGAGEQFF	TGTGCCAGCAGCTTGGAAGTAGCGGGGGCTGGGGAGCAGTTCTTC	TRBJ2-1	TRBD2	.	TRBV5-4
CASSEKWSSGNTIYF	TGTGCCAGCAGTGAAAAGTGGAGCTCTGGAAACACCATATATTTT	TRBJ1-3	.	.	TRBV6-1
CASSFSVNTEAFF	TGTGCCAGCAGCTTTTCGGTGAACACTGAAGCTTTCTTT	TRBJ1-1	.	.	TRBV11-2
CASSLIAGGNTEAFF	TGTGCCAGCAGCTTAATAGCAGGGGGCAATACTGAAGCTTTCTTT	TRBJ1-1	TRBD1	.	TRBV7-9
CASSPGTENTGELFF	TGTGCCAGCAGCCCCGGGACAGAGAACACCGGGGAGCTGTTTTTT	TRBJ2-2	TRBD1	once	TRBV5-5
CASSLTGGNTGELFF	TGCGCCAGCAGCTTGACAGGGGGGAACACCGGGGAGCTGTTTTTT	TRBJ2-2	TRBD1	.	TRBV5-1
CASSDRGRYEQYF	TGTGCCAGCAGCGACAGGGGGCGTTACGAGCAGTACTTC	TRBJ2-7	TRBD1	few	TRBV7-9
CSVEGAKRTDTQYF	TGCAGCGTTGAAGGGGCGAAGCGCACAGATACGCAGTATTTT	TRBJ2-3	.	.	TRBV29-1
CASSQDPRGTLSYGYTF	TGCGCCAGCAGCCAAGATCCGAGGGGGACCCTTAGCTATGGCTACACCTTC	TRBJ1-2	.	.	TRBV4-3
CASSESPSGGSSTDTQYF	TGTGCCAGCAGTGAATCCCCTAGCGGGGGGTCTAGCACAGATACGCAGTATTTT	TRBJ2-3	TRBD2	.	TRBV2
CASSPTGTVANYGYTF	TGTGCCAGCTCACCAACCGGGACAGTGGCTAACTATGGCTACACCTTC	TRBJ1-2	TRBD1	.	TRBV18
CATRTGVDGSPLHF	TGTGCCACCAGGACAGGGGTTGATGGTTCACCCCTCCACTTT	TRBJ1-6	TRBD1	.	TRBV2
CASSFFGETQYF	TGTGCCAGCAGCTTTTTCGGGGAGACCCAGTACTTC	TRBJ2-5	.	.	TRBV7-2
CASSLAGGQEQYF	TGTGCCAGCAGCCTAGCGGGGGGGCAGGAGCAGTACTTC	TRBJ2-7	TRBD2	.	TRBV7-9
CASSVSLTGGRGNTIYF	TGTGCCAGCAGCGTCAGCCTGACAGGGGGCCGGGGAAACACCATATATTTT	TRBJ1-3	TRBD1	.	TRBV9
CAWRDTAYGYTF	TGTGCCTGGAGAGATACAGCCTATGGCTACACCTTC	TRBJ1-2	.	.	TRBV30
CAGNAGTGWSYEQYF	TGTGCCGGTAACGCCGGGACAGGGTGGTCCTACGAGCAGTACTTC	TRBJ2-7	TRBD1	.	TRBV6-1
CASSPRDRETDTQYF	TGTGCCAGCAGCCCCCGGGACAGGGAGACAGATACGCAGTATTTT	TRBJ2-3	TRBD1	.	TRBV6-1
CASSLVLAGVPNEQFF	TGCGCCAGCAGCTTGGTTCTAGCGGGGGTTCCCAATGAGCAGTTCTTC	TRBJ2-1	TRBD2	.	TRBV5-1
CASSPDRGPGANVLTF	TGTGCCAGCAGCCCAGACAGGGGGCCCGGGGCCAACGTCCTGACTTTC	TRBJ2-6	TRBD1	.	TRBV14
CASSLTGGNQPQHF	TGTGCCAGCAGCTTAACAGGGGGCAATCAGCCCCAGCATTTT	TRBJ1-5	TRBD1	.	TRBV7-2
CASSMDRAFNQPQHF	TGTGCCAGTAGTATGGACAGGGCTTTCAATCAGCCCCAGCATTTT	TRBJ1-5	TRBD1	once	TRBV19